The 30 T cell receptor beta chains in this list originate from one sample, sequenced in a study of memory CD4+ T cells and cytomegalovirus serostatus. The sort gate was single viable CD3+CD4+CD8-CD45RO+ cells for memory CD4+ T cells. Repertoires were generated with immunoSEQ multiplex PCR, while TCRdb's copy carries only in-frame clones and drops some. The sample lists about 61,000 clones, around 86% occurring once. Sequencing was carried out using memory CD4+ T cells from blood. The receptors were sampled from an adult in good health and CMV-seronegative.

This clone was seen more than once but under ten times. The chain couples TRBV5-1 to TRBJ2-1; possible D gene TRBD2, 7 bases. Germline V lookup: CDR1 SGHRS, CDR2 YFSETQ. The ends were cut back, 6 bases at V and 2 bases at J, with 18 bases in the middle. The CDR3 length is 16 residues. The DNA of the CDR3 is TGCGCCAGCAAGGGGGGGGGTATGCGGACCTACAATGAGCAGTTCTTC. Translating gives CASKGGGMRTYNEQFF.

This clone was found once. The rearrangement uses TRBV29-1 and TRBJ2-2; 8 nucleotides match TRBD1. The V segment lost 5 bases and the J segment 1 base; nucleotides outside the gene matches: 12. The CDR3 is 17 amino acids. The germline gives CDR1 SQVTM, CDR2 ANQGSEA. The DNA of the CDR3 is TGCAGCGTTACACGACCAGGACAGGGCGGGAACACCGGGGAGCTGTTTTTT. Its protein is CSVTRPGQGGNTGELFF.

The chain employs TRBV5-1 and TRBJ2-2; 8 bases fit TRBD1. Losses at the gene ends were 9 bases for V and 3 bases for J; bases not matched to a gene: 7. The CDR3 contains 14 residues. Germline V CDR1 and CDR2: SGHRS, YFSETQ. The CDR3: CATQLGQDTGELFF. DNA for the CDR3: TGCGCCACCCAATTGGGACAGGACACCGGGGAGCTGTTTTTT.

The chain uses TRBV5-1 and TRBJ1-1; no clear D. Trimming took 1 base from V and 0 from J, leaving 7 bases between them. CDR1 SGHRS and CDR2 YFSETQ come from the germline V gene. The CDR3 runs to 14 residues. CDR3 in DNA: TGCGCCAGCAGCTTGCAGGTAATGAACACTGAAGCTTTCTTT. Translating it yields CASSLQVMNTEAFF. The whole variable domain, filled in from reference TRBV5-1 and TRBJ1-1, reads KAGVTQTPRYLIKTRGQQVTLSCSPISGHRSVSWYQQTPGQGLQFLFEYFSETQRNKGNFPGRFSGRQFSNSRSEMNVSTLELGDSALYLCASSLQVMNTEAFFGQGTRLTVV.

V usage is TRBV5-1 and J usage is TRBJ1-6, with D unclear. Germline values: CDR1 SGHRS, CDR2 YFSETQ. The CDR3 is 16 amino acids. V gave up 4 bases and J gave up 5 bases, with 16 bases separating them. DNA for the CDR3: TGCGCCAGCAGCCGGAGCAGCGGAGCCAATAATTCACCCCTCCACTTT. This encodes CASSRSSGANNSPLHF.

This clone appeared a single time. CDR3 sequence: CASSPLGQGMNTEAFF. The CDR3 DNA follows: TGTGCCAGCTCACCGCTCGGACAGGGGATGAACACTGAAGCTTTCTTT. This chain joins TRBV18 and TRBJ1-1; TRBD1 matches at 9 bases. This CDR3 comprises 16 residues. CDR1 and CDR2 (germline): KGHSH, LQKENI. V trimming: 3 bases; J trimming: 0 bases; junction bases outside the gene matches: 5.

V is TRBV5-4 and J is TRBJ1-1, with D perhaps TRBD1 (5 bases). Looked up from germline, CDR1 is SGHNT and CDR2 is YYREEE (reference sequence). Trimming stripped 5 bases from V and 3 bases from J, with 8 bases between. The CDR3 has 12 amino acids. CDR3 sequence: CASRGQDTEAFF. The CDR3 nucleotides read TGTGCCAGCAGGGGGCAGGACACTGAAGCTTTCTTT.

The rearrangement joins TRBV4-1 to TRBJ1-1, with D possibly being TRBD1 (5 bases). Deletions cut 4 bases from V and 6 bases from J, with 18 bases between. From germline, CDR1 is MGHRA and CDR2 YSYEKL. The CDR3 is 15 residues long. The CDR3 nucleotides read TGCGCCAGCAGCCGGCATACCCAGGACAACGCTGAAGCTTTCTTT. Residues: CASSRHTQDNAEAFF.

This chain links TRBV11-2 with TRBJ1-1, with a tentative D call TRBD1 (6 bases). V lost 4 bases, J lost 0 bases, and 18 bases lay in between. Germline CDR1 reads SGHAT; CDR2 reads FQNNGV. The CDR3 is 17 residues long. For the CDR3, the DNA is TGTGCCAGCAGCTCACCACAAGGGGGGAGGATGAACACTGAAGCTTTCTTT. Protein: CASSSPQGGRMNTEAFF.

CDR3 DNA: TGCGCCAGCAGCTTGGCCGGGACGAACTCTGGAAACACCATATATTTT. Translating gives CASSLAGTNSGNTIYF. This chain joins TRBV5-1 and TRBJ1-3; tentative D call: TRBD1 (5 bases). Germline V lookup: CDR1 SGHRS, CDR2 YFSETQ. The CDR3 runs to 16 residues. Trimming removed 0 bases at V and 0 bases at J, with 10 bases between. The variable domain in full, completed from reference TRBV5-1 and TRBJ1-3, reads KAGVTQTPRYLIKTRGQQVTLSCSPISGHRSVSWYQQTPGQGLQFLFEYFSETQRNKGNFPGRFSGRQFSNSRSEMNVSTLELGDSALYLCASSLAGTNSGNTIYFGEGSWLTVV.

This clone was seen a few times. The chain couples TRBV2 to TRBJ1-5; no clear D gene. The germline CDR1 and CDR2 sequences are SNHLY and FYNNEI. This CDR3 spans 14 amino acids. V gave up 1 base and J gave up 0 bases, with 4 bases separating them. The DNA of the CDR3 is TGTGCCAGCAGTGAAGGGGGTAGCAATCAGCCCCAGCATTTT. Translating gives CASSEGGSNQPQHF.

The V gene is TRBV9, the J gene TRBJ2-3, with a weak D call TRBD1 (6 bases). CDR3 length equals 18 residues. V was clipped by 4 bases and J by 1 base, with 22 bases between them. Germline V gives CDR1 SGDLS, CDR2 YYNGEE. CDR3 nucleotides: TGTGCCAGCAGCCCCACCCTAAGGTTGGGGGCGGGCACAGATACGCAGTATTTT. Protein: CASSPTLRLGAGTDTQYF.

The genes are TRBV7-9 and TRBJ1-4; a possible D gene is TRBD1 (6 bases). In germline, CDR1 is SEHNR, CDR2 FQNEAQ (reference sequence). This CDR3 has 16 amino acids. The ends were cut back, 5 bases at V and 0 bases at J, with 13 bases in the middle. The CDR3 sequence is CASSRPQGATNEKLFF. The DNA of the CDR3 is TGTGCCAGCAGCCGACCACAGGGAGCAACTAATGAAAAACTGTTTTTT. Based on the CDR3 plus reference TRBV7-9 and TRBJ1-4, the full variable domain is DTGVSQNPRHKITKRGQNVTFRCDPISEHNRLYWYRQTLGQGPEFLTYFQNEAQLEKSRLLSDRFSAERPKGSFSTLEIQRTEQGDSAMYLCASSRPQGATNEKLFFGSGTQLSVL.

The genes are TRBV7-9 and TRBJ2-5; 7 positions match TRBD1. The better agreement between TRBJ2-7 and the DNA end casts doubt on the J call. The CDR3 runs to 14 residues. Per germline, CDR1 SEHNR and CDR2 FQNEAQ (reference sequence). The CDR3 sequence is CASSSQGEGSEQYF. CDR3 nucleotides: TGTGCCAGCAGCTCGCAGGGGGAAGGTAGCGAGCAGTACTTC.

The DNA of the CDR3 is TGTGCCAGCAGCCCCCAGATCCCGGACCCCGACTCTGGGGCCAACGTCCTGACTTTC. This codes for CASSPQIPDPDSGANVLTF. J is TRBJ2-6 and V is TRBV9, with D unresolved. The CDR3 loop spans 19 amino acids. Trimming removed 4 bases from V and 0 bases from J, with 20 bases in between. Per the germline V gene, CDR1 is SGDLS and CDR2 is YYNGEE.

This rearrangement joins TRBV6-5 to TRBJ2-3, with D unresolved. The CDR3 runs to 14 residues. Germline-derived CDR1 and CDR2 are MNHEY and SVGAGI. V dropped 6 bases and J dropped 0 bases, with 10 bases sitting between them. Written as DNA, the CDR3 is TGTGCCAGCAGACCGACTTATAGCACAGATACGCAGTATTTT. Translated, it gives CASRPTYSTDTQYF.

The chain couples TRBV15 to TRBJ2-5; possibly TRBD2 for D (6 bases). CDR1 is LNHNV, CDR2 YYDKDF, per germline (reference sequence). V lost 5 bases to trimming and J lost 4 bases, with 11 bases between them. The CDR3 sequence is 13 residues long. The CDR3 spells CATSLGTLETQYF. CDR3 sequence (DNA): TGTGCCACCAGCCTTGGGACTCTAGAGACCCAGTACTTC.

The chain joins TRBV7-9 to TRBJ2-1; TRBD2 matches at 9 bases. Looked up from germline, CDR1 is SEHNR and CDR2 is FQNEAQ (reference sequence). The CDR3 has 15 amino acids. V shed 5 bases, J shed 6 bases, and the junction held 8 bases outside the gene matches. The CDR3 DNA reads as TGTGCCAGCAGCAAAGGACTAGCGATAACCAATGAGCAGTTCTTC. Translated: CASSKGLAITNEQFF.

The chain carries TRBV7-9 and TRBJ1-3, with 9 positions matching TRBD1. The V gene end was trimmed by 4 bases and the J gene end by 2 bases; junction bases not matched to a gene: 6. This CDR3 region has 16 residues. Germline loops: CDR1 SEHNR, CDR2 FQNEAQ (reference sequence). The CDR3 sequence: CASSSPQGATGNTIYF. For the CDR3, the DNA is TGTGCCAGCAGCTCCCCACAGGGGGCAACTGGAAACACCATATATTTT.

The CDR3 coding sequence is TGTGCCAGCAGCCCCAGGAATAACTATGGCTACACCTTC. This sequence encodes CASSPRNNYGYTF. The chain recombines TRBV5-8 with TRBJ1-2; D remains ambiguous. The CDR3 length is 13 residues. V was trimmed by 4 bases and J by 1 base, leaving 8 bases between them. Germline V gives CDR1 SGHTS, CDR2 YDEGEE.

This sequence joins TRBV6-5 and TRBJ2-5, with TRBD1 as a possible D gene (5 bases). Germline V gene data show CDR1 as MNHEY and CDR2 as SVGAGI. V shed 6 bases and J shed 0 bases, with 14 bases lying between them. This CDR3 region has 15 residues. In DNA form, the CDR3 reads TGTGCCAGCAGCCAACGACAGCCTCACCAAGAGACCCAGTACTTC. Amino acids: CASSQRQPHQETQYF.

V gene TRBV2 combines with J gene TRBJ2-7; 14 bases map to TRBD2. This CDR3 contains 16 residues. Looked up from germline, CDR1 is SNHLY and CDR2 is FYNNEI. J gave up 5 bases and V 5 bases, and 8 bases lay outside the gene matches. The CDR3 nucleotides are TGTGCCAGCAGTCCAATCGGGACTAGCGGGAGAGACGAGCAGTACTTC. Its protein is CASSPIGTSGRDEQYF.

This chain uses TRBV9 with TRBJ2-2; D is perhaps TRBD2 (7 bases). The germline CDR1 and CDR2 sequences are SGDLS and YYNGEE. Trimming removed 3 bases at V and 4 bases at J, with 22 bases between. This CDR3 is built from 18 residues. The CDR3 DNA sequence: TGTGCCAGCAGCGCTAGAAACACCCGGGGAGGGGGCACCGGGGAGCTGTTTTTT. It is translated as CASSARNTRGGGTGELFF.

In this sample, this clone turned up a few times. The chain carries TRBV5-1 and TRBJ2-5; 9 bases match TRBD1. The CDR3 runs 14 residues. The germline V gene has CDR1 SGHRS and CDR2 YFSETQ. J gave up 5 bases and V 4 bases, and 6 bases lay outside the gene matches. The DNA of the CDR3 is TGCGCCAGCAGCCCACAGGGGGCGGGGGAGACCCAGTACTTC. Encoded protein: CASSPQGAGETQYF.

The chain combines TRBV4-1 with TRBJ1-3, with TRBD1 identical over 9 bases. This CDR3 region has 19 residues. Trimming at V came to 4 bases and at J to 2 bases, leaving 15 bases not matched to a gene. Germline lookup yields CDR1 MGHRA and CDR2 YSYEKL. In DNA form, the CDR3 reads TGCGCCAGCAGCCCCAGAGGTGCGAGACAGGGGGGAGCTGGAAACACCATATATTTT. Protein sequence: CASSPRGARQGGAGNTIYF.

The sample holds a few counts of this clone. The rearrangement uses TRBV7-3 and TRBJ2-2; D unresolved. CDR1 and CDR2 from the germline V gene are SGHTA and FQGTGA. Deletions cut 4 bases from V and 1 base from J, with 7 bases between. The length of the CDR3 is 14 residues. This CDR3 is CASSSDGNTGELFF. The CDR3 DNA reads as TGTGCCAGCAGCTCAGACGGGAACACCGGGGAGCTGTTTTTT.

The J gene is TRBJ1-5, the V gene TRBV28, with D possibly being TRBD1 (5 bases). Trimming took off 6 bases at V and 0 bases at J, with 9 bases between the two ends. Germline V CDR1 and CDR2: MDHEN, SYDVKM. The CDR3 runs to 14 residues. The CDR3 loop is CASSQGHSNQPQHF. The CDR3 DNA follows: TGTGCCAGCAGCCAAGGACATAGCAATCAGCCCCAGCATTTT. The full variable domain, with the rest looked up from reference TRBV28 and TRBJ1-5, is DVKVTQSSRYLVKRTGEKVFLECVQDMDHENMFWYRQDPGLGLRLIYFSYDVKMKEKGDIPEGYSVSREKKERFSLILESASTNQTSMYLCASSQGHSNQPQHFGDGTRLSIL.

This sequence joins TRBV30 and TRBJ1-2; D remains ambiguous. CDR1 is GTSNPN and CDR2 is SVGIG in the germline V gene (reference sequence). Deletions cut 8 bases from V and 6 bases from J, with 19 bases between. The CDR3 runs to 13 residues. CDR3 sequence (DNA): TGTGCCACCCCAGGTGGAAGGAACGATGGCTACACCTTC. Protein: CATPGGRNDGYTF.

This sequence joins TRBV7-9 and TRBJ2-1; maybe TRBD2 (5 bases). Germline V gene data show CDR1 as SEHNR and CDR2 as FQNEAQ (reference sequence). V was cut by 2 bases and J by 0 bases, with 5 bases left in between. This CDR3 comprises 14 residues. The CDR3: CASSLTSSYNEQFF. The CDR3 DNA reads TGTGCCAGCAGCTTAACTAGCTCCTACAATGAGCAGTTCTTC.

This chain connects TRBV11-2 to TRBJ1-1; D is possibly TRBD1 (5 bases). There are 15 residues in the CDR3. Trimming shortened V by 2 bases and J by 4 bases, and 14 bases separated the two germline ends. Germline V gene lookup returns CDR1 SGHAT and CDR2 FQNNGV. CDR3 sequence (DNA): TGTGCCAGCAGCTTATTGGCAAGGGGTATCACTGAAGCTTTCTTT. Protein product: CASSLLARGITEAFF.